This TCR beta chain was captured by sequencing in a study of identical twins. Study findings and constraints: Excess low generation probability was seen in twin-shared out-of-frame alpha sequences. Diverse VJ usage suggested most zero-insertion clonotypes were not invariant T cells. Fewer insertions marked abundant cord blood beta clonotypes; young adult naive trended weakly, memory not at all.

This clonotype was seen repeatedly, ten times or more. As yet, its antigen is unknown. Template switching supplied a universal primer site; unique molecular identifiers were carried on the cDNA. MiXCR was run by TCRdb on the 5' RACE reads, yielding one entry per CDR3 protein. The sample lists approximately 690,000 distinct CDR3 sequences; roughly 6% were seen once. The specimen sequenced was naive T cells sorted from blood. The origin of this receptor is a man younger than 30 in good health.

The chain's CDR3 is CSARETSGANNEQFF. The CDR3 bases are TGCAGTGCTAGAGAAACTAGCGGGGCCAACAATGAGCAGTTCTTC. The chain employs TRBV20-1 and TRBJ2-1; the match to TRBD2 covers 10 bases. CDR1 and CDR2 (germline): DFQATT, SNEGSKA (reference sequence). V was clipped by 0 bases and J by 5 bases; unmatched bases: 4. The CDR3 consists of 15 residues.